This T cell receptor beta chain was sequenced during a study of blood T cell repertoires in COVID-19. Study in general: Acute and convalescent COVID-19 samples came from the United States, Italy and Spain. T cells, B-cell-depleted T cells, or PBMCs supplied cDNA or gDNA.

Method: immunoSEQ multiplex PCR; TCRdb's copy keeps in-frame clones and lacks some. Of approximately 280,000 clones listed, around 84% are singletons. The study recruited people aged about 18 to 90 years across about two dozen US areas. Cohort 3 donors were reported recovered after two negative PCRs, clearance, or symptom resolution. This clone was counted a single time. This sample includes further DNA sequences coding for the same CDR3. Trimming removed 4 bases from V and 0 bases from J, with 9 bases in between. Germline V gene lookup returns CDR1 MNHEY and CDR2 SVGAGI. There are 14 residues in the CDR3.

The rearrangement links TRBV6-5 to TRBJ1-1; D perhaps matches TRBD1 (6 bases). This clonotype originated in a woman aged 50 to 60 who had recovered from COVID-19. The sequenced sample consisted of PBMCs or T cells enriched from blood (not recorded which). This chain's CDR3 is CASSSDRLNTEAFF. In DNA, the CDR3 is TGTGCCAGCAGTTCTGACAGGTTGAACACTGAAGCTTTCTTT.